The 26 T cell receptor beta chains given below trace back to one sample, sequenced in a study of blood T cell repertoires in COVID-19. Produced via immunoSEQ multiplex PCR; TCRdb's table is partial and in-frame only. The sample lists around 180,000 clones, more than 75% seen once, with roughly a sixth in the top ten. Sequencing was done on a sample of PBMCs or T cells enriched from blood (not recorded which). All receptors derive from a woman aged 50 to 60 with acute COVID-19.

This clone was seen more than once but under ten times. The rearrangement joins TRBV19 to TRBJ1-2; TRBD1 matches 8 bases. The V and J ends lost 6 bases and 0 bases, in that order; junction bases with no gene match: 6. The CDR3 spans 15 residues. Germline assignment: CDR1 LNHDA and CDR2 SQIVND (reference sequence). The CDR3: CASRTSTGANYGYTF. The DNA of the CDR3 is TGTGCCAGTAGAACATCGACAGGGGCTAACTATGGCTACACCTTC.

The gene calls are TRBV18 and TRBJ2-3, with D possibly being TRBD1 (5 bases). Trimming left V 4 bases short and J 4 bases short, with 12 bases between. Germline V gives CDR1 KGHSH, CDR2 LQKENI. The CDR3 covers 14 residues. Here the CDR3 reads CASSRRQSSDTQYF. The CDR3 nucleotides are TGTGCCAGCTCACGTAGACAGTCGTCAGATACGCAGTATTTT.

The chain combines TRBV5-1 with TRBJ2-1; 8 bases are a match to TRBD2. The V gene end was trimmed by 4 bases and the J gene end by 9 bases; junction bases not matched to a gene: 6. The CDR3 has 13 amino acids. CDR1 SGHRS and CDR2 YFSETQ come from the germline V gene. The CDR3 protein is CASSPGGGREQFF. The CDR3 DNA reads as TGCGCCAGCAGCCCCGGGGGGGGGCGTGAGCAGTTCTTC.

The chain links TRBV4-1 to TRBJ2-3, with D perhaps matching TRBD2 (7 bases). Trimming cost V 5 bases and J 6 bases, with 21 bases left between them. The CDR3 covers 16 residues. In germline, CDR1 is MGHRA, CDR2 YSYEKL. The CDR3 protein is CASSDARGGAGDTQYF. The CDR3 nucleotides read TGCGCCAGCAGCGATGCAAGGGGGGGCGCGGGGGATACGCAGTATTTT.

The chain uses TRBV7-8 and TRBJ1-1; 7 bases match TRBD1. J was trimmed by 0 bases and V by 3 bases; bases with no gene match: 4. Germline CDR1 and CDR2: SGHVS and FQNEAQ. The CDR3 is made up of 15 amino acids. CDR3: CASSLHRGLNTEAFF. The CDR3, as DNA: TGTGCCAGCAGCTTGCACAGGGGACTGAACACTGAAGCTTTCTTT.

This clone was counted only a few times. The chain couples TRBV7-9 to TRBJ1-5, with D possibly matching TRBD1 (6 bases). V was clipped by 1 base and J by 9 bases, with 10 bases between them. CDR1 and CDR2 (germline): SEHNR, FQNEAQ (reference sequence). The CDR3 runs to 13 residues. CDR3 bases: TGTGCCAGCAGCTTAGGCCAAGGGGGGCCCCAGCATTTT. Translation: CASSLGQGGPQHF.

The chain couples TRBV10-3 to TRBJ2-3, with a weak D call TRBD1 (5 bases). The CDR3 contains 14 residues. The germline V and J ends were trimmed by 10 bases and 4 bases, with 18 bases remaining between them. Germline CDR1 ENHRY, CDR2 SYGVKD. The CDR3 DNA follows: TGTGCCACCCGCATCGGGCAGGGCGCAGATACGCAGTATTTT. Translating it yields CATRIGQGADTQYF.

The gene calls are TRBV14 and TRBJ1-1, with D maybe TRBD1 (5 bases). The CDR3 length is 16 residues. Looked up from germline, CDR1 is SGHDN and CDR2 is FVKESK. V lost 0 bases and J 3 bases, leaving 14 bases between the germline ends. The CDR3 reads CASSQDWGGVDTEAFF. Written as DNA, the CDR3 is TGTGCCAGCAGCCAAGACTGGGGGGGAGTGGACACTGAAGCTTTCTTT.

With respect to this clone: An end of the junction differs from the germline gene, which may be a read error. This chain links TRBV28 with TRBJ1-6, with unresolved D. Germline-derived CDR1 and CDR2 are MDHEN and SYDVKM. This CDR3 is built from 11 residues. CDR3 in DNA: TGTGCCAGCAGCTCGGGAGAGGGCATAAACTTT. Its protein is CASSSGEGINF.

The V gene is TRBV4-1, the J gene TRBJ1-2, with unresolved D. Trimming took off 1 base at V and 2 bases at J, with 11 bases between the two ends. CDR3 length: 15 amino acids. Germline assignment: CDR1 MGHRA and CDR2 YSYEKL. The CDR3 DNA follows: TGCGCCAGCAGCCAAGGGTTAGATAAAAACTATGGCTACACCTTC. It codes for CASSQGLDKNYGYTF.

The chain has TRBV7-9 and TRBJ2-3, with 8 bases lining up with TRBD2. V lost 0 bases, J lost 5 bases, and 4 bases stayed unmatched. CDR1 and CDR2 from the germline V gene are SEHNR and FQNEAQ (reference sequence). This CDR3 has 15 amino acids. Here the CDR3 reads CASSLAGTRQDTQYF. DNA of the CDR3: TGTGCCAGCAGCTTAGCGGGGACTAGGCAAGATACGCAGTATTTT. Using reference TRBV7-9 and TRBJ2-3 for the parts outside the CDR3, the full variable domain is DTGVSQNPRHKITKRGQNVTFRCDPISEHNRLYWYRQTLGQGPEFLTYFQNEAQLEKSRLLSDRFSAERPKGSFSTLEIQRTEQGDSAMYLCASSLAGTRQDTQYFGPGTRLTVL.

This chain links TRBV30 with TRBJ1-5, with 7 bases identical to TRBD1. The CDR3 is made up of 16 amino acids. CDR1 GTSNPN and CDR2 SVGIG come from the germline V gene (reference sequence). J lost 7 bases, V lost 2 bases, and 14 bases had no gene match. CDR3 bases: TGTGCCTGGAGTCCCGCGGGTAACAGGGGCGGACAGCCCCAGCATTTT. It encodes CAWSPAGNRGGQPQHF.

V and J are TRBV7-2 and TRBJ1-4, with 8 bases that match TRBD1. The germline gives CDR1 SGHTA, CDR2 FQGNSA. Trimming removed 1 base from V and 1 base from J; junction bases left unmatched: 8. The CDR3 contains 18 residues. The DNA for the CDR3 is TGTGCCAGCAGCTTAGGGCCGGGACAGGCCCGAACTAATGAAAAACTGTTTTTT. It codes for CASSLGPGQARTNEKLFF.

This chain connects TRBV6-5 to TRBJ1-2; TRBD1 agrees at 12 bases. The length of the CDR3 is 13 residues. CDR1 is MNHEY and CDR2 is SVGAGI in the germline V gene. V shed 6 bases and J 7 bases; nucleotides not matched to a gene: 3. CDR3 in amino acids: CASSRGQGAGYTF. In DNA, the CDR3 is TGTGCCAGCAGCAGGGGACAGGGGGCTGGCTACACCTTC.

This clone was counted between two and nine times. The CDR3 reads CASSQGNDRGRPEAFF. CDR3 DNA sequence: TGTGCCAGCAGCCAAGGAAATGACAGGGGGCGGCCCGAAGCTTTCTTT. This rearrangement joins TRBV4-2 to TRBJ1-1; TRBD1 matches at 10 bases. Germline V gene data show CDR1 as LGHNA and CDR2 as YNFKEQ. CDR3 size: 16 residues. The trim removed 1 base at V and 8 bases at J, leaving 10 bases unmatched.

V and J are TRBV24-1 and TRBJ2-2; possible D gene TRBD2, 5 bases. The CDR3 totals 15 residues. The V end was cut by 5 bases, the J end by 4 bases, with 13 bases between. Germline V gives CDR1 KGHDR, CDR2 SFDVKD. CDR3 protein: CATSVPDGGTGELFF. The CDR3 coding sequence is TGTGCCACCAGTGTCCCCGATGGAGGCACCGGGGAGCTGTTTTTT.

The rearrangement links TRBV28 to TRBJ1-2, with D maybe TRBD1 (5 bases). This CDR3 has 14 residues. Trimming pared 2 bases from V and 7 bases from J, leaving 14 bases between. CDR1 and CDR2 from the germline V gene are MDHEN and SYDVKM. The CDR3 reads CASSLRTWSGGYTF. The CDR3, as DNA: TGTGCCAGCAGTTTACGGACATGGTCGGGTGGCTACACCTTC.

In this sample, this clone turned up once. The V call is TRBV19, the J call TRBJ1-5, with 7 bases aligning to TRBD1. Per germline, CDR1 LNHDA and CDR2 SQIVND (reference sequence). V lost 6 bases, J lost 6 bases, and 5 bases stayed unmatched. This CDR3 has 13 amino acids. CDR3 amino acids: CASSLDRVQPQHF. DNA of the CDR3: TGTGCCAGTAGCTTAGACAGGGTTCAGCCCCAGCATTTT.

The rearrangement links TRBV10-2 to TRBJ2-1; the match to TRBD2 covers 8 bases. Trimming took 5 bases from V and 8 from J; bases not matched to a gene: 11. The germline V gene encodes CDR1 WSHSY and CDR2 SAAADI. This CDR3 is built from 15 residues. CDR3 nucleotides: TGCGCCAGCAGTCTGACTCCGGGGGGGCCCTATGAGCAGTTCTTC. Protein product: CASSLTPGGPYEQFF.

The rearrangement links TRBV10-2 to TRBJ1-1, with D perhaps matching TRBD1 (6 bases). Germline CDR1 reads WSHSY; CDR2 reads SAAADI. The CDR3 is 15 amino acids. Trimming removed 6 bases at V and 4 bases at J, with 18 bases between. The CDR3 sequence: CASSDGARGGTEAFF. CDR3 nucleotide sequence: TGCGCCAGCAGCGATGGGGCAAGAGGGGGCACTGAAGCTTTCTTT.

The chain uses TRBV7-6 and TRBJ1-2, with TRBD1 matching 8 bases. The CDR3 sequence is 15 residues long. Germline values: CDR1 SGHVS, CDR2 FNYEAQ. Trimming cost V 0 bases and J 6 bases; bases outside gene matches: 6. CDR3 in amino acids: CASSLARTGTDGYTF. CDR3 in DNA: TGTGCCAGCAGCTTAGCCCGGACAGGGACTGATGGCTACACCTTC.

V and J are TRBV7-8 and TRBJ2-5, with 9 bases identical to TRBD1. Germline CDR1 reads SGHVS; CDR2 reads FQNEAQ. After removal of 4 bases from V and 4 bases from J, the junction contained 10 bases not matched to a gene. There are 16 residues in the CDR3. The CDR3 region is CASSSRTGEWAETQYF. For the CDR3, the DNA is TGTGCCAGCAGCTCCAGGACAGGGGAGTGGGCAGAGACCCAGTACTTC.

This clone has only one observation. The gene calls are TRBV3-1 (or the pseudogene TRBV3-2) and TRBJ1-3; 7 bases agree with TRBD1. Per germline, CDR1 LGHDT and CDR2 YNNKEL (reference sequence). V trimming: 2 bases; J trimming: 7 bases; junction bases outside the gene matches: 2. The CDR3 contains 13 residues. DNA for the CDR3: TGTGCCAGCAGCCAAACACAGGGGAACACCATATATTTT. Amino acid sequence: CASSQTQGNTIYF.

V usage is TRBV7-2 and J usage is TRBJ2-1; D is possibly TRBD1 (6 bases). V shed 2 bases and J shed 6 bases, with 11 bases lying between them. Germline CDR1 SGHTA, CDR2 FQGNSA. CDR3 length: 14 amino acids. The CDR3 region is CASSLYRVGNEQFF. CDR3 bases: TGTGCCAGCAGCTTATACAGGGTTGGCAATGAGCAGTTCTTC.

CDR3 residues: CASSFTTASGNTIYF. CDR3 sequence (DNA): TGTGCCAGCAGTTTTACGACAGCCTCTGGAAACACCATATATTTT. The chain uses TRBV28 and TRBJ1-3, with D perhaps TRBD1 (5 bases). This CDR3 has 15 residues. Germline V gene data show CDR1 as MDHEN and CDR2 as SYDVKM. The ends were cut back, 3 bases at V and 0 bases at J, with 9 bases in the middle.

The rearrangement uses TRBV3-1 (or the pseudogene TRBV3-2) and TRBJ1-2; unclear D gene. V was shortened by 1 base and J by 4 bases, with 13 bases between the two germline ends. The CDR3 consists of 15 residues. Germline lookup yields CDR1 LGHDT and CDR2 YNNKEL (reference sequence). CDR3 amino acids: CASSQASYGLYGYTF. In DNA, the CDR3 is TGTGCCAGCAGCCAAGCCTCATATGGACTCTATGGCTACACCTTC.